Below, 5 T cell receptor beta chains from the same sample are listed, as sequenced in a study of blood T cell repertoires in COVID-19. Repertoires were generated with immunoSEQ multiplex PCR, while TCRdb's copy carries only in-frame clones and drops some. The sample holds about 150,000 clones, 75% to 80% seen once. Sequences were obtained from peripheral blood. These receptors all come from a man of 80 years or more with acute or convalescent COVID-19.

The V call is TRBV5-4, the J call TRBJ2-3; 8 bases agree with TRBD2. This CDR3 spans 16 amino acids. Trimming took 2 bases from V and 2 from J; bases not matched to a gene: 7. The germline V gene has CDR1 SGHNT and CDR2 YYREEE (reference sequence). The CDR3 loop is CASSFGRGDLTDTQYF. Here the CDR3 DNA reads TGTGCCAGCAGCTTTGGGCGGGGGGACCTCACAGATACGCAGTATTTT.

The rearrangement links TRBV4-3 to TRBJ2-1; weak D call: TRBD2 (6 bases). The CDR3 consists of 13 residues. The V end was cut by 1 base, the J end by 10 bases, with 11 bases between. The V gene's germline CDR1 is LGHNA and CDR2 YSLEER. The CDR3 here is CASSQVRGREQFF. CDR3 coding DNA: TGCGCCAGCAGCCAAGTCCGGGGGAGAGAGCAGTTCTTC.

V is TRBV30 and J is TRBJ1-5; the D gene is possibly TRBD1 (6 bases). Germline V gene lookup returns CDR1 GTSNPN and CDR2 SVGIG (reference sequence). V was pared by 0 bases and J by 8 bases, with 14 bases between. CDR3 length: 14 amino acids. The CDR3 is CAWSVQGILKPQHF. DNA for the CDR3: TGTGCCTGGAGTGTACAGGGAATCTTGAAGCCCCAGCATTTT. Using reference TRBV30 and TRBJ1-5 for the parts outside the CDR3, the full variable domain is SQTIHQWPATLVQPVGSPLSLECTVEGTSNPNLYWYRQAAGRGLQLLFYSVGIGQISSEVPQNLSASRPQDRQFILSSKKLLLSDSGFYLCAWSVQGILKPQHFGDGTRLSIL.

The J gene is TRBJ2-1, the V gene TRBV2; 7 bases agree with TRBD2. V lost 3 bases to trimming and J lost 4 bases; unmatched junction nucleotides: 12. This CDR3 region has 17 residues. Germline CDR1 SNHLY, CDR2 FYNNEI. The CDR3 DNA reads as TGTGCCAGCAGTGACACCTTCACTGGGGACTATTACAATGAGCAGTTCTTC. It translates to CASSDTFTGDYYNEQFF.

This chain joins TRBV19 and TRBJ1-2, with D uncertain. The V end was cut by 6 bases, the J end by 8 bases, with 10 bases between. Germline V gene sequence: CDR1 LNHDA, CDR2 SQIVND (reference sequence). This CDR3 is 11 amino acids long. CDR3 sequence: CASSPRVGYTF. The CDR3 DNA follows: TGTGCCAGTAGCCCGCGAGTGGGCTACACCTTC.